This TCR beta chain was profiled in a study of blood T cells in healthy people across ages. In the study overall: Template switching caught about one barcoded beta molecule for each two T cells. Study-wide points: Greater diversity and more naive CD4+ cells were seen in long-lived donors than in aged donors.

The germline V gene encodes CDR1 SGHRS and CDR2 YFSETQ. The CDR3 spans 15 residues. It was with a sample-barcoded 5' primer and a J-beta primer mix that a second PCR of roughly 7 to 12 cycles was run. TCRdb reprocessed the 5' RACE reads via MiXCR and lists one record per CDR3 protein. Of 1,500,000 or so distinct CDR3 sequences listed, less than 45% are singletons. Researchers isolated at least 7 million PBMCs per sample. About this clonotype itself: The antigen is not known. One end of the junction fails to match germline, which may point to a read error.

The chain has TRBV5-1 and TRBJ2-3; 8 bases are a match to TRBD2. This TCR derives from a young woman in good health. Sequencing was carried out using blood. CDR3 in DNA: TGTGCCAGCAGTCCGCGGGGGGTTGGCACAGATACGCAGTATTTT. This sequence encodes CASSPRGVGTDTQYF.